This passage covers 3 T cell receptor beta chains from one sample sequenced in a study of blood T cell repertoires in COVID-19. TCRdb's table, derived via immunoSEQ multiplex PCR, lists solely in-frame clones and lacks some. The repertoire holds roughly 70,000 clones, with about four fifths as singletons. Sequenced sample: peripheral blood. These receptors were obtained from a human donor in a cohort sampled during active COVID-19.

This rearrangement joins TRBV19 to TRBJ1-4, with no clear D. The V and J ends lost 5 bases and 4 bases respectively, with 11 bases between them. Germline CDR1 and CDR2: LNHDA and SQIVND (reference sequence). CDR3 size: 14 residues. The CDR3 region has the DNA TGTGCCAGTAGTGGTCCGGGATATAATGAAAAACTGTTTTTT. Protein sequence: CASSGPGYNEKLFF.

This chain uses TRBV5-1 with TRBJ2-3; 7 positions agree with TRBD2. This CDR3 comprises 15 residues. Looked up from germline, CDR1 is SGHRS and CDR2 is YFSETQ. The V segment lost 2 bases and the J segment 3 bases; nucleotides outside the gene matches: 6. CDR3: CASSFTTSRTDTQYF. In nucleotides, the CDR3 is TGCGCCAGCAGCTTCACGACTAGCAGGACAGATACGCAGTATTTT.

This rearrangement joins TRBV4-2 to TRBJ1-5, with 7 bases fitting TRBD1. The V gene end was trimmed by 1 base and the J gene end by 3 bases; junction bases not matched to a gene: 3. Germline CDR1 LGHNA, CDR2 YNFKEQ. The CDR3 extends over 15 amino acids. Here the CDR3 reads CASSQGTGPNQPQHF. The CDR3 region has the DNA TGTGCCAGCAGCCAAGGGACAGGTCCCAATCAGCCCCAGCATTTT.